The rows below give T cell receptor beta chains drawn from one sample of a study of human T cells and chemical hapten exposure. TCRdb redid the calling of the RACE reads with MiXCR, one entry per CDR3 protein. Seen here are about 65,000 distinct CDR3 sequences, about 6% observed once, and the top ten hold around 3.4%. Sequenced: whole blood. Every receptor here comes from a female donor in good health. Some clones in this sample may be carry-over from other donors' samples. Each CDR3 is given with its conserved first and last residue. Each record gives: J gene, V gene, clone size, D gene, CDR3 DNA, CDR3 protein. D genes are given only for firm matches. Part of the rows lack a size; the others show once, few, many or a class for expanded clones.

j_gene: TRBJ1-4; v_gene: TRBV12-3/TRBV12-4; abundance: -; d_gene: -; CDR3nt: TGTGCCAGCAGTTTAGTGTATGAAAAACTGTTTTTT; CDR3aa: CASSLVYEKLFF
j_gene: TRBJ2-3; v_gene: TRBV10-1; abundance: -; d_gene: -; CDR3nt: TGCGCCAGCAGTGGCAACCGGGAGACAGATACGCAGTATTTT; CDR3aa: CASSGNRETDTQYF
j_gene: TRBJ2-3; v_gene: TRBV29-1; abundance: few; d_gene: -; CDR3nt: TGCAGCGTTCGGACCTCTAGCGAATACACAGATACGCAGTATTTT; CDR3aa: CSVRTSSEYTDTQYF
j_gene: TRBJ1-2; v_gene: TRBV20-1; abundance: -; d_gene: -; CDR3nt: TGCAGTGCTAGACGTGCAGGGGTCCATGGCTACACCTTC; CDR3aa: CSARRAGVHGYTF
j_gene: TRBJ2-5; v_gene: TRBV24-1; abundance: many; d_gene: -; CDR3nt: TGTGCCACCAGTGATAGTGTTGAGACCCAGTACTTC; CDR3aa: CATSDSVETQYF
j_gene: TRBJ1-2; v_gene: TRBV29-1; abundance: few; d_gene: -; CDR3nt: TGCAGCGTTGAAGTCGGGGGCGTTGGCTACACCTTC; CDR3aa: CSVEVGGVGYTF
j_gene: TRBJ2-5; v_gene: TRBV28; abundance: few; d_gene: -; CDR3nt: TGTGCCAGCAGTTCGCGGTACGGGGAGACCCAGTACTTC; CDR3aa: CASSSRYGETQYF
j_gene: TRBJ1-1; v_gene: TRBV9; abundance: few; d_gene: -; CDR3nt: TGTGCCAGCAGCTCCCTAATGGGGAACACTGAAGCTTTCTTT; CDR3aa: CASSSLMGNTEAFF
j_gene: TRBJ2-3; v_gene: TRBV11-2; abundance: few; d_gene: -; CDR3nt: TGTGCCAGCAGCCCGGACGTAAGCACAGATACGCAGTATTTT; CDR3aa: CASSPDVSTDTQYF
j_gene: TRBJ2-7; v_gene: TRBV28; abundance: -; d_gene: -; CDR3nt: TGTGCCAGCAGTTTGAGGGGCGACCGCTACGAGCAGTACTTC; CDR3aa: CASSLRGDRYEQYF
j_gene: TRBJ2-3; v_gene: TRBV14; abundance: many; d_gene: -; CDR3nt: TGTGCCAGCAGCCAGGCTGCAGATACGCAGTATTTT; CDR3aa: CASSQAADTQYF
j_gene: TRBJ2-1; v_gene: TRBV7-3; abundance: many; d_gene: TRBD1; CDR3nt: TGTGCCAGCAGCGGACAGGGGGGCTACAATGAGCAGTTCTTC; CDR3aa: CASSGQGGYNEQFF
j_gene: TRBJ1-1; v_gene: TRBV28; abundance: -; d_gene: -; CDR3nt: TGTGCCAGCAGTCCCTCCAGAGTCCCACCTGGGGCTTTCTTT; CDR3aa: CASSPSRVPPGAFF
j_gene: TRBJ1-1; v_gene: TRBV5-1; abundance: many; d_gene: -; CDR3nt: TGCGCCAGCAGCTTGGTCGCGGGGAACACTGAAGCTTTCTTT; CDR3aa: CASSLVAGNTEAFF
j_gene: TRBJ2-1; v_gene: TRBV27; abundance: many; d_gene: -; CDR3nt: TGTGCCAGCAGTTTAACCATCATCAGAAATGAGCAGTTCTTC; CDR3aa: CASSLTIIRNEQFF
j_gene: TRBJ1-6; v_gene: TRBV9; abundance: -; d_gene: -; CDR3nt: TGTGCCAGCAGCGTAGAGGATGCTCGGGTTTCACCCCTCCACTTT; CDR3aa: CASSVEDARVSPLHF
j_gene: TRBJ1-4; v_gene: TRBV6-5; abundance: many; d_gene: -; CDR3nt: TGTGCCAGCAGGGAGTTCCGCGGGGCTCGAGAAAAACTGTTTTTT; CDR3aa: CASREFRGAREKLFF
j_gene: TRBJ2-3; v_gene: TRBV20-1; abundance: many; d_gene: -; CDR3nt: TGCAGTGCTAGAGAGGGGACGGCAGATACGCAGTATTTT; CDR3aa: CSAREGTADTQYF
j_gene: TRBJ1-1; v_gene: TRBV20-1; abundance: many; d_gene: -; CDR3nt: TGCAGTGCCCCCCCGCGGCGGAGTGAAGCTTTCTTT; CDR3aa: CSAPPRRSEAFF
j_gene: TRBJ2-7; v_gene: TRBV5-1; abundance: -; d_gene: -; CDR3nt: TGCGCCAGCAGCGTCGACGGACCGTCCTACGAGCAGTACTTC; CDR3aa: CASSVDGPSYEQYF
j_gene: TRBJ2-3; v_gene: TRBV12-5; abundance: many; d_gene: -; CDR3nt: TGTGCTAGTGGTTTGTACGACGGACCTAGCACAGATACGCAGTATTTT; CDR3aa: CASGLYDGPSTDTQYF
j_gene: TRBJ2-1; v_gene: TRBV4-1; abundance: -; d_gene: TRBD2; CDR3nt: TGCGCCAGCATGCCGAGAGCTAGCGGGAGGCGGGATGAGCAGTTCTTC; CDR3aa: CASMPRASGRRDEQFF
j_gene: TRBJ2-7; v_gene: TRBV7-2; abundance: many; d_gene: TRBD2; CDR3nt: TGTGCCAGCAGCTTAGCCCTCAGCGGGGGTGTCGTCGAGCAGTACTTC; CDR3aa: CASSLALSGGVVEQYF
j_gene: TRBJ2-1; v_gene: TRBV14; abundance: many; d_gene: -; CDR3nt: TGTGCCAGCAGCCACCCGTCTGGGGGGAGTGAGCAGTTCTTC; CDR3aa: CASSHPSGGSEQFF
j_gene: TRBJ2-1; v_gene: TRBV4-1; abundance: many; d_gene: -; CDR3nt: TGCGCCAGCAGAGGGGGCTCCTACAATGAGCAGTTCTTC; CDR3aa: CASRGGSYNEQFF
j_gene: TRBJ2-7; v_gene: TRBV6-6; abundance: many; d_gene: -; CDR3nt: TGTGCCAGCAGTTACTCCGACGGCGAGCAGTACTTC; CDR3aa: CASSYSDGEQYF
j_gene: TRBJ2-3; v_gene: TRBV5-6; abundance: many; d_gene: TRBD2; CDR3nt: TGTGCCAGCAGCTCCGAAGTCGTAGCGGGAGTAGCAGATACGCAGTATTTT; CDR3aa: CASSSEVVAGVADTQYF
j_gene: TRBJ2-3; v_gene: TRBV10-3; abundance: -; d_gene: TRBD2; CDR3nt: TGTGCCATCAGTGCGGGAGGTCCCAGCACAGATACGCAGTATTTT; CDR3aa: CAISAGGPSTDTQYF
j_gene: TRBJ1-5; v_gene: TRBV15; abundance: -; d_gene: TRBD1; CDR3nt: TGTGCCACCAGCCCAGGTGACAGGGATGTCCAGCCCCAGCATTTT; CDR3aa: CATSPGDRDVQPQHF
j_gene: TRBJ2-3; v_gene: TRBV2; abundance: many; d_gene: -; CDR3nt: TGTGCAACGAGACAGGGAGGGTCAGATACGCAGTATTTT; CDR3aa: CATRQGGSDTQYF
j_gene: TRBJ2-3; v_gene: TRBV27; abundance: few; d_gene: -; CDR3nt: TGTGCCAGCAGTTTTTACTCCCAAGATACGCAGTATTTT; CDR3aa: CASSFYSQDTQYF
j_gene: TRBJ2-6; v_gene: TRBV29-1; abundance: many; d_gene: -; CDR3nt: TGCAGCGTTCCGGCCATATCTGGGGCCAACGTCCTGACTTTC; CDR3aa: CSVPAISGANVLTF
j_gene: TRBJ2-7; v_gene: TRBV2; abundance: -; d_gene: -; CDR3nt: TGTGCCAGCCGGGGCGGCTCCTACGAGCAGTACTTC; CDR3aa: CASRGGSYEQYF
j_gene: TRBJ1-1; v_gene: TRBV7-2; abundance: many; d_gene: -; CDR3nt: TGTGCCAGCAGCTTAGAAGGCCGGGGGGCTTTCTTT; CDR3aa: CASSLEGRGAFF
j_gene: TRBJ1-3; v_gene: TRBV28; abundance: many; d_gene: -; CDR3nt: TGTGCCAGCAGACCAGTGAGCTCTGGAAACACCATATATTTT; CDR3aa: CASRPVSSGNTIYF
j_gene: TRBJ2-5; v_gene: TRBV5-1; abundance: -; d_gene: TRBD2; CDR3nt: TGCGCCAGCAGCTTACGGGGGGGCCAAGAGACCCAGTACTTC; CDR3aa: CASSLRGGQETQYF
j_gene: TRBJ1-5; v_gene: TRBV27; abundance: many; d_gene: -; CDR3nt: TGTGCCAGCAGTGGAGTTGGTCAGCCCCAGCATTTT; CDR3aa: CASSGVGQPQHF
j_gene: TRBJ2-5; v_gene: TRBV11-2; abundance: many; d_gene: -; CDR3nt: TGTGCCAGCAGCCCGAGGGCCGGGATCCTGGAGACCCAGTACTTC; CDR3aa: CASSPRAGILETQYF
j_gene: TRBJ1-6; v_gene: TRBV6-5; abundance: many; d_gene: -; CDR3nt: TGTGCCAGCAGTTACTCGATTGTGTATAATTCACCCCTCCACTTT; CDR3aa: CASSYSIVYNSPLHF
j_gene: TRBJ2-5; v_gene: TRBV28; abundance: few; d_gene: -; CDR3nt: TGTGCCAGCAGTTTAGGAGGGCGCGAGACCCAGTACTTC; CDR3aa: CASSLGGRETQYF
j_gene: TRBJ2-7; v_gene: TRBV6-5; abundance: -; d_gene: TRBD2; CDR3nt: TGTGCCAGCAGTTACGCGAGGGAGGGCTACGAGCAGTACTTC; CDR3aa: CASSYAREGYEQYF
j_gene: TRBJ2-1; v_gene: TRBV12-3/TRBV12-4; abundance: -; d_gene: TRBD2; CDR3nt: TGTGCCAGCAGTTTAGAAGGACTAGTCAACCAGTTCTTC; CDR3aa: CASSLEGLVNQFF
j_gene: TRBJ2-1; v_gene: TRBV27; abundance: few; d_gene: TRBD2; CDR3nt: TGTGCCAGCAGTCTTAGCGGGAGGGCCAATGAGCAGTTCTTC; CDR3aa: CASSLSGRANEQFF
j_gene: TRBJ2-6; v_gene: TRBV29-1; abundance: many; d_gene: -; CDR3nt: TGCAGCGTTGAAGATTACGTAGGGGCCAACGTCCTGACTTTC; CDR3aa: CSVEDYVGANVLTF
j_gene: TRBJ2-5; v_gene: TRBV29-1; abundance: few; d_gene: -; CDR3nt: TGCAGCGTTGAAAGGGACACCAAGTTAGAGACCCAGTACTTC; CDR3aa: CSVERDTKLETQYF
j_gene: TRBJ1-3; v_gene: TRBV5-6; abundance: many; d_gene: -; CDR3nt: TGTGCCAGCAGCCCCGGGGCGAACCCGTATGGAAACACCATATATTTT; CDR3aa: CASSPGANPYGNTIYF
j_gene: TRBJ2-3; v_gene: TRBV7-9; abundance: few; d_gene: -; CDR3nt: TGTGCCAGCAGCCTCTGGACTACCCGCACAGATACGCAGTATTTT; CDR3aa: CASSLWTTRTDTQYF
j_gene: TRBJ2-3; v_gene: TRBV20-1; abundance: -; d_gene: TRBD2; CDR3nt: TGCAGTGCAAAAGGACTAGCGGGAGAGGAAGATACGCAGTATTTT; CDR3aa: CSAKGLAGEEDTQYF
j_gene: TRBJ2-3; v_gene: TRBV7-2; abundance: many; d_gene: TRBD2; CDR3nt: TGTGCCAGCAGCTCGTCTCTAGCGGGAGGGTTCACAGATACGCAGTATTTT; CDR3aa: CASSSSLAGGFTDTQYF
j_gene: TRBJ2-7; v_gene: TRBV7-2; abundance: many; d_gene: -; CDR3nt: TGTGCCAGCAGCGAGGAGGCTCTAACCTCCTACGAGCAGTACTTC; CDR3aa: CASSEEALTSYEQYF
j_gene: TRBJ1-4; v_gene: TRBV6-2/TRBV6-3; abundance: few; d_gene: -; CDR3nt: TGTGCCAGCAGTTTCCACGTTGCAACTAATGAAAAACTGTTTTTT; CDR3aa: CASSFHVATNEKLFF
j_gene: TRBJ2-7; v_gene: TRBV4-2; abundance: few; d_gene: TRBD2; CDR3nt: TGTGCCAGCAGCCATGCTAGCGGTGGGGGCTCCTACGAGCAGTACTTC; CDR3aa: CASSHASGGGSYEQYF
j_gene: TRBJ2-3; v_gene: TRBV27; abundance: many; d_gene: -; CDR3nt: TGTGCCAGCGGGGGCGTCAGTGGCGCAACAGATACGCAGTATTTT; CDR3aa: CASGGVSGATDTQYF